The 4 T cell receptor beta chains reported below all come from one sample, sequenced in a study of shared clonotypes between healthy human individuals. CD45RO-negative CD8 cells positively selected for CCR7 made up the naive population, which excluded terminally differentiated effector memory CD45RA+ cells. Assay: immunoSEQ multiplex PCR; the TCRdb copy retains only in-frame clones and omits some. The table lists roughly 2.1 million clones, about 93% of them singletons. The specimen sequenced was naive CD8+ T cells from PBMCs. The receptor source for this set is a man younger than 30 in good health. Some clones in this sample may be carry-over from other donors' samples.

This clone was detected once. The rearrangement uses TRBV28 and TRBJ1-2; D is perhaps TRBD1 (6 bases). Trimming removed 6 bases at V and 7 bases at J, with 15 bases between. The CDR3 totals 13 residues. Looked up from germline, CDR1 is MDHEN and CDR2 is SYDVKM. The CDR3 loop is CASSFRGFGGYTF. Here the CDR3 DNA reads TGTGCCAGCAGCTTCAGGGGATTTGGTGGCTACACCTTC.

As regards this clone: This sample also contains other DNA sequences that code for the same CDR3. The chain carries TRBV29-1 and TRBJ1-2, with D unclear. The germline CDR1 and CDR2 sequences are SQVTM and ANQGSEA. This CDR3 spans 11 amino acids. V lost 7 bases and J lost 4, with 10 bases in between. The CDR3 DNA reads TGCAGCGGCCTCGACTCCTATGGCTACACCTTC. Amino acids: CSGLDSYGYTF.

This chain uses TRBV2 with TRBJ2-3; 8 bases are a match to TRBD2. The CDR3 consists of 14 residues. V shed 10 bases, J shed 0 bases, and the junction held 6 bases outside the gene matches. Germline-derived CDR1 and CDR2 are SNHLY and FYNNEI. The CDR3 region has the DNA TGTGCCACCCTCGAGCGGGGGAGCACAGATACGCAGTATTTT. This translates into CATLERGSTDTQYF. Filled out from reference TRBV2 and TRBJ2-3, the complete variable domain reads EPEVTQTPSHQVTQMGQEVILRCVPISNHLYFYWYRQILGQKVEFLVSFYNNEISEKSEIFDDQFSVERPDGSNFTLKIRSTKLEDSAMYFCATLERGSTDTQYFGPGTRLTVL.

This rearrangement joins TRBV27 to TRBJ2-3; D not certain. Germline CDR1 MNHEY, CDR2 SMNVEV (reference sequence). CDR3 size: 13 residues. Trimming pared 8 bases from V and 0 bases from J, leaving 9 bases between. The CDR3 DNA follows: TGTGCCAGCCTGGCAGAGAGCACAGATACGCAGTATTTT. Translation: CASLAESTDTQYF.